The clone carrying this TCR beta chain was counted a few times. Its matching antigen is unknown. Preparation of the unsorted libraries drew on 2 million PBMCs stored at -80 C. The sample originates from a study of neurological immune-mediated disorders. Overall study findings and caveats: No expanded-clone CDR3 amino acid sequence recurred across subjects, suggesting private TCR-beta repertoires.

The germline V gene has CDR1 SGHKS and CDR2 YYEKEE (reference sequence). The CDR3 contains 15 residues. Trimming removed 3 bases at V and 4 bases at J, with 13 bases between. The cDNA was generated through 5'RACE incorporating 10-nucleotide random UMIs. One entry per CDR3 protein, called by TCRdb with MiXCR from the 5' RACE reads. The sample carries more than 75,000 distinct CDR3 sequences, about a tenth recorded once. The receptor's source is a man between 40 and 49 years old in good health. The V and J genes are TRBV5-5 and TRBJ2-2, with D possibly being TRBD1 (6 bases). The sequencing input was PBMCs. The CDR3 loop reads CASSYIDRTTGELFF. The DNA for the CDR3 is TGTGCCAGCAGCTATATCGACAGGACCACCGGGGAGCTGTTTTTT.